One and the same sample provided the 10 T cell receptor beta chains below, sequenced in a study of Ad26.COV2.S vaccination and SARS-CoV-2 variants (dated by TCRdb to 2020 to 2022). Library generation was performed with the immunoSEQ multiplex PCR assay. The source is immuneACCESS, and TCRdb retained only in-frame sequences with V and J called. Part of the clones is not carried over; for the studies checked, unresolved V genes explain less than half of this, and the remainder is unexplained. This sample lists over 110,000 clones; 75% to 90% were detected once. More than 4.5% of the sample comes from the top ten. The time point label here, explained by the study, means: individuals recovered from natural SARS-CoV-2 infection. Sequences were derived from peripheral blood, sampled after recovery from COVID-19. The source of these receptors is a human donor who had recovered from COVID-19.

The chain uses TRBV9 and TRBJ1-5; no reliable D call. CDR3 length equals 13 residues. Per the germline V gene, CDR1 is SGDLS and CDR2 is YYNGEE. Trimming stripped 0 bases from V and 4 bases from J, with 5 bases between. Written as DNA, the CDR3 is TGTGCCAGCAGCGTAGGGCAGAATCAGCCCCAGCATTTT. It yields the protein CASSVGQNQPQHF.

The table lists this clone with a few counts. The rearrangement uses TRBV5-4 and TRBJ2-2, with D hard to call. In germline, CDR1 is SGHNT, CDR2 YYREEE (reference sequence). This CDR3 is 11 amino acids long. V was pared by 7 bases and J by 7 bases, with 8 bases between. The CDR3 DNA reads TGTGCCAGCGGCCAGATCGGGGAGCTGTTTTTT. It specifies CASGQIGELFF.

The genes are TRBV3-1 (or the pseudogene TRBV3-2) and TRBJ1-5; D uncertain. The CDR3 is made up of 15 amino acids. The germline V gene has CDR1 LGHDT and CDR2 YNNKEL (reference sequence). V lost 4 bases to trimming and J lost 1 base, with 11 bases between them. The CDR3 sequence: CASSPPLLSNQPQHF. In DNA, the CDR3 is TGTGCCAGCAGCCCACCCCTCTTGAGCAATCAGCCCCAGCATTTT.

This chain uses TRBV28 with TRBJ1-3; no reliable D call. CDR3 length: 16 amino acids. Trimming left V 4 bases short and J 0 bases short, with 13 bases between. Germline CDR1 reads MDHEN; CDR2 reads SYDVKM. The CDR3 reads CASSSPMSASGNTIYF. In DNA form, the CDR3 reads TGTGCCAGCAGTTCCCCCATGTCCGCCTCTGGAAACACCATATATTTT.

The V and J genes are TRBV5-1 and TRBJ1-1; TRBD1 aligns across 10 bases. Germline V gives CDR1 SGHRS, CDR2 YFSETQ. The CDR3 is made up of 14 amino acids. V shed 4 bases and J 5 bases; nucleotides not matched to a gene: 5. The chain's CDR3 is CASSTGTGVTEAFF. CDR3 in DNA: TGCGCCAGCAGCACGGGGACAGGGGTGACTGAAGCTTTCTTT.

This chain connects TRBV15 to TRBJ2-7, with D perhaps TRBD1 or TRBD2 (5 bases each). CDR1 is LNHNV and CDR2 is YYDKDF in the germline V gene (reference sequence). Between the trimmed V and J ends, which lost 7 bases and 3 bases, there was a span of 13 bases. The CDR3 spans 13 residues. This CDR3 reads CATTGTDNYEQYF. CDR3 in DNA: TGTGCCACCACCGGGACGGATAACTACGAGCAGTACTTC.

The chain recombines TRBV7-2 with TRBJ2-3; TRBD1 is a possible D gene (6 bases). Germline CDR1 SGHTA, CDR2 FQGNSA. Trimming took 1 base from V and 0 from J, leaving 11 bases between them. The CDR3 length is 16 residues. CDR3 in DNA: TGTGCCAGCAGCTTAGAGGGGGAATCTAGCACAGATACGCAGTATTTT. Encoded protein: CASSLEGESSTDTQYF.

Concerning this clone: The same CDR3 arises from other DNA sequences in this sample as well. This chain links TRBV18 with TRBJ1-3, with D uncertain. Germline V gene sequence: CDR1 KGHSH, CDR2 LQKENI. CDR3 length equals 15 residues. Trimming cost V 1 base and J 0 bases, with 7 bases left between them. The CDR3 DNA sequence: TGTGCCAGCTCACCACAGGGTATCTCTGGAAACACCATATATTTT. Amino acids: CASSPQGISGNTIYF.

The chain combines TRBV7-2 with TRBJ2-3; TRBD2 matches 10 bases. Trimming at V came to 1 base and at J to 0 bases, leaving 10 bases not matched to a gene. There are 19 residues in the CDR3. Germline loops: CDR1 SGHTA, CDR2 FQGNSA. The CDR3 loop is CASSLGLAGFLSSTDTQYF. Here the CDR3 DNA reads TGTGCCAGCAGCTTAGGACTAGCGGGTTTTTTATCTAGCACAGATACGCAGTATTTT.

V is TRBV9 and J is TRBJ2-3; 10 positions agree with TRBD1. V shed 1 base, J shed 6 bases, and the junction held 11 bases outside the gene matches. This CDR3 spans 17 amino acids. Germline V gene lookup returns CDR1 SGDLS and CDR2 YYNGEE. The chain's CDR3 is CASSVRDRGLTGDTQYF. CDR3 in DNA: TGTGCCAGCAGCGTACGGGACAGGGGCCTCACGGGGGATACGCAGTATTTT.